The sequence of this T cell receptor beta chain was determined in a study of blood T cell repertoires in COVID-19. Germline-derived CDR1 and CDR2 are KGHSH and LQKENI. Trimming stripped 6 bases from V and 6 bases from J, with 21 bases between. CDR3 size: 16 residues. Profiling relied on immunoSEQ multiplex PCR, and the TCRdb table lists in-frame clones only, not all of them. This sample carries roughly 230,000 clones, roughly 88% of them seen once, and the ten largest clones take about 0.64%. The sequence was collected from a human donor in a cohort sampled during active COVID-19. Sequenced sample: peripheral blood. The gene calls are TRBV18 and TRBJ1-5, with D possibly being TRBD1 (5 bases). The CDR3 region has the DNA TGTGCCAGCTCGGCTACAGCAGGGAACGTTGGTCAGCCCCAGCATTTT. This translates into CASSATAGNVGQPQHF.